This T cell receptor beta chain was profiled in a study of blood T cell repertoires in COVID-19. Study-wide background: The United States, Italy and Spain provided the acute and convalescent COVID-19 samples. From T cells, B-cell-depleted T cells, or PBMCs came the material, which was cDNA or gDNA.

Original processing notes: Amplified reference gene primers provided the basis for estimating nucleated cell counts. Profiling relied on immunoSEQ multiplex PCR, and the TCRdb table lists in-frame clones only, not all of them. V and J calls and clone size are copied from that table; D and trimming were computed from the DNA. This sample has about 220,000 clones; roughly 80% occur once, and the top ten carry less than 6%. The CDR3 covers 14 residues. Germline CDR1 GTSNPN, CDR2 SVGIG (reference sequence). The J segment lost 6 bases and the V segment lost 2 bases, leaving 2 bases of the junction unmatched.

V is TRBV30 and J is TRBJ1-3; TRBD1 aligns across 12 bases. The source of this sequence is a woman between 65 and 79 years old with COVID-19, enrolled during active disease. The material sequenced was peripheral blood. In DNA, the CDR3 is TGTGCCTGGAGTTTGGGACAGGGGGCAAACACCATATATTTT. As protein: CAWSLGQGANTIYF.